The rows below give T cell receptor beta chains drawn from one sample of a study of response to subunit inactivated influenza vaccine. Each CDR3 protein is one row after TCRdb ran MiXCR on the RT-PCR reads. Of 500,000 to 600,000 distinct CDR3 sequences in the sample, 15% to 20% were seen once. The source was CD4+ T cells sorted from PBMCs, collected about 24 months after vaccination. The source of these receptors is a man aged 50 to 69 who received an inactivated influenza vaccine. The CDR3 runs from the conserved cysteine through the conserved F or W. The D gene is left open where the match is weak. Rows give clone size only sometimes, using once, few, many, or a class for an expanded clone.

clone_size,v_call,d_call,j_call,cdr3_aa,cdr3_nt
NA,TRBV20-1,NA,TRBJ2-5,CSARSGSGGETQYF,TGCAGTGCTAGGTCCGGAAGCGGTGGGGAGACCCAGTACTTC
few,TRBV28,TRBD1,TRBJ2-7,CASGQGSSYEQYF,TGTGCCAGCGGACAGGGTAGCTCCTACGAGCAGTACTTC
few,TRBV5-1,NA,TRBJ2-2,CASSLGQASSELFF,TGCGCCAGCAGCTTGGGGCAGGCGAGTTCGGAGCTGTTTTTT
NA,TRBV20-1,NA,TRBJ1-5,CSARVGAPGQPQHF,TGCAGTGCTAGAGTGGGGGCGCCTGGTCAGCCCCAGCATTTT
few,TRBV10-2,TRBD1,TRBJ2-4,CASREQGAKNIQYF,TGCGCCAGCAGGGAACAGGGGGCCAAAAACATTCAGTACTTC
NA,TRBV28,TRBD1,TRBJ2-7,CASIPGTVHEQYF,TGTGCCAGCATTCCCGGGACAGTTCACGAGCAGTACTTC
few,TRBV6-2/TRBV6-3,TRBD2,TRBJ2-7,CASTPQAGGSEQYF,TGTGCCAGCACCCCGCAAGCGGGAGGGAGCGAGCAGTACTTC
NA,TRBV24-1,TRBD1,TRBJ2-2,CATKGQGSTGELFF,TGTGCCACAAAGGGACAGGGGTCCACCGGGGAGCTGTTTTTT
NA,TRBV7-7,TRBD1,TRBJ2-5,CASSSGQGAPPNF,TGTGCTAGCAGCTCAGGACAGGGGGCGCCCCCGAACTTC
once,TRBV7-2,NA,TRBJ1-2,CASVYTPSGGYTF,TGTGCCAGCGTTTACACTCCCAGCGGTGGCTACACCTTC
many,TRBV20-1,NA,TRBJ2-4,CSSEGSLGGNIQYF,TGCAGTTCGGAAGGGTCGCTGGGGGGAAACATTCAGTACTTC
many,TRBV12-3/TRBV12-4,TRBD2,TRBJ2-7,CASSLGGSPYEQYF,TGTGCCAGCAGTTTGGGCGGGAGCCCCTACGAGCAGTACTTC
few,TRBV20-1,NA,TRBJ1-2,CSAVGSYGYTF,TGCAGTGCGGTGGGGTCCTATGGCTACACCTTC
NA,TRBV9,NA,TRBJ2-5,CASSTLGQETQYF,TGTGCCAGCAGCACACTAGGACAAGAGACCCAGTACTTC
NA,TRBV7-2,TRBD2,TRBJ2-3,CASNRLAGGSTDTQYF,TGTGCCAGCAACAGACTAGCGGGGGGAAGCACAGATACGCAGTATTTT
few,TRBV20-1,NA,TRBJ1-5,CSARWQNNQPQHF,TGCAGTGCTAGATGGCAGAACAATCAGCCCCAGCATTTT
few,TRBV4-3,NA,TRBJ2-1,CASSQEPSTDEQFF,TGCGCCAGCAGCCAAGAGCCCTCCACGGATGAGCAGTTCTTC
NA,TRBV5-5,NA,TRBJ2-3,CASSLGALNTDTQYF,TGTGCCAGCAGCTTGGGGGCCCTAAACACAGATACGCAGTATTTT
NA,TRBV5-4,TRBD2,TRBJ2-5,CASSLGAGEGETQYF,TGTGCCAGCAGCTTGGGAGCGGGAGAAGGAGAGACCCAGTACTTC
few,TRBV12-3/TRBV12-4,TRBD1,TRBJ1-1,CASSLLEGATEAFF,TGTGCCAGCAGTTTATTGGAGGGGGCCACTGAAGCTTTCTTT
few,TRBV28,TRBD2,TRBJ2-3,CASSYGSGRSDTQYF,TGTGCCAGCAGTTACGGTAGCGGGAGATCAGATACGCAGTATTTT
NA,TRBV28,TRBD1,TRBJ2-3,CASRGQGGGDTQYF,TGTGCCAGCAGGGGACAGGGTGGGGGAGATACGCAGTATTTT
few,TRBV2,TRBD1,TRBJ2-7,CASSDQGVGEQYF,TGTGCCAGCAGCGATCAGGGGGTAGGTGAGCAGTACTTC
NA,TRBV4-3,NA,TRBJ1-4,CASSQGGINEKLFF,TGCGCCAGCAGCCAAGGGGGGATTAATGAAAAACTGTTTTTT
few,TRBV6-2/TRBV6-3,NA,TRBJ1-5,CASRETFSNQPQHF,TGTGCCAGCAGGGAGACATTTAGCAATCAGCCCCAGCATTTT
NA,TRBV18,NA,TRBJ2-4,CASSPPRGSLAKNIQYF,TGTGCCAGCTCACCACCACGGGGATCCTTAGCCAAAAACATTCAGTACTTC
few,TRBV10-3,NA,TRBJ1-1,CAISGERSNTEAFF,TGTGCCATCAGTGGAGAGAGGTCGAACACTGAAGCTTTCTTT
few,TRBV5-5,TRBD1,TRBJ2-7,CASSLEDRRTYEQYF,TGTGCCAGCAGCTTGGAGGACAGGCGAACCTACGAGCAGTACTTC
few,TRBV6-2/TRBV6-3,NA,TRBJ1-3,CASNEDGSSGNTIYF,TGTGCCAGCAACGAAGACGGTAGCTCTGGAAACACCATATATTTT
few,TRBV4-3,NA,TRBJ1-1,CASSRVPGAEAFF,TGCGCCAGCAGCCGGGTGCCCGGCGCTGAAGCTTTCTTT
NA,TRBV10-3,NA,TRBJ2-7,CAISPTGYYEQYF,TGTGCCATCAGCCCTACGGGGTACTACGAGCAGTACTTC
few,TRBV24-1,TRBD2,TRBJ2-3,CATSDPTSGGTDTQYF,TGTGCCACCAGTGACCCGACTAGCGGGGGCACAGATACGCAGTATTTT
few,TRBV10-3,TRBD1,TRBJ1-1,CAISELQGLNTEAFF,TGTGCCATCAGTGAACTACAGGGGTTGAACACTGAAGCTTTCTTT